This TCR beta chain was sequenced during a study of T cell responses to AZD1222 COVID-19 vaccine. Study-level results: A reported finding is that nearly half of spike-specific TCRs target unmutated variant regions.

Remarks on this clone: What it recognizes is unknown.

V gave up 6 bases and J gave up 2 bases, with 9 bases separating them. This CDR3 has 13 residues. Germline V CDR1 and CDR2: SNHLY, FYNNEI. Using immunoSEQ multiplex PCR, the repertoire was profiled, and TCRdb retains in-frame clones only, with some absent. The sample holds under 200,000 clones, 80% to 95% seen once. The receptor was derived from an adult in good health. The chain joins TRBV2 to TRBJ2-3; D gene unclear. Here the sequenced sample was peripheral blood, taken on day 0 of AZD1222 vaccination. CDR3 protein: CASRRTVTDTQYF. CDR3 DNA sequence: TGTGCCAGCAGACGCACAGTCACAGATACGCAGTATTTT.